The entry that follows covers one T cell receptor beta chain sequence. This clonotype was counted a few times. The antigen it recognizes is unknown. No base-level quality is on record; no much larger clone is a single base apart. Expansion of CD8+CD57+ cells had been shown by flow cytometry in the patients chosen for sequencing. All patients had severe acquired aplastic anemia diagnosed by International Study of Aplastic Anemia and Agranulocytosis and Camitta criteria. Patients had received no therapy at the time of blood sampling. TCR repertoires of sorted CD4+ and CD8+ blood T cells from severe aplastic anemia patients and healthy subjects were deep-sequenced in the study. In the USA, patient enrollment took place under clinicaltrials.gov protocols 00001620, 01623167, 00001397, 00071045, 00081523 and 00961064. Ficoll-Paque density gradient centrifugation was used to isolate peripheral blood mononuclear cells. Before DNA extraction, CD4+ and CD8+ T cells were sorted with FACS or magnetic beads.

These data are taken from a study of CD8+CD57+ T cells in acquired aplastic anemia (dated by TCRdb to 2016 to 2019). For the wider study: DNA extracted from sorted CD4+ and CD8+ cells had a mean of around 3 ug, with a range of 0.2 to 27.4 ug. CD8+CD57+ expansion was defined as frequency above the mean frequency observed in healthy subjects. The investigation overall reported the following: Between patients and healthy controls, no significant difference in CD8+ Simpson's diversity was found (P=0.060). Some 30 CD8+ CDR3 sequences were found to be shared between patients and controls, but these sequences appeared to be highly expressed in patients and within the immunodominant clones of the patients.

Genomic DNA served as template for TCR beta VDJ combination and CDR3 sequence profiling. An Illumina HiSeq 2000 was the platform used for TCR repertoire sequencing. The source study handled its data this way. TRBV/TRBJ rearrangement plots, CDR3 size and DJ length profiles, and Simpson's diversity index were used to assess repertoires. The immunodominant clone was defined as the most abundant DNA sequence in deep sequencing data. CDR3 amino acid sequences were checked for sharing across subjects and were also compared against the VDJdb database and published repertoires. In-frame beta chains were kept once TCRdb had trimmed the public reads at Q25 with fastp and called clones with MiXCR. Each entry is one CDR3 protein sequence, shown with its most common DNA and genes. TCRdb, not the authors, supplied the V and J calls. Present in this sample are some 150,000 distinct CDR3 sequences, about two thirds of which were seen just once. Approximately 42% of the sample is held by the ten biggest clonotypes.

The CDR3 numbers 15 residues from cysteine through phenylalanine. Only the CDR3 region is kept as DNA, spanning 45 bases read in frame from base 1. Trimming removed 5 bases from V and 7 bases from J, leaving 15 bases between the germline ends. The sequenced sample was sorted CD4+, CD8+, or CD8+CD57+ T cells (not recorded which) from PBMCs. The sequence was collected from a human donor with aplastic anemia. The rearranged segments are TRBV12-3 or TRBV12-4 and TRBJ1-6; TRBD1 is a weak D gene call, 6 bases matching. The nucleotides are TGTGCCAGCAGTGGGGTCACAGGGTTAAATTCACCCCTCCACTTT. This encodes CASSGVTGLNSPLHF.